This TCR beta chain appears in the sequencing data of a study of blood T cells in healthy people across ages. Study-wide results and limits: In the absence of known donor CMV status, changes in expanded clonotypes were possibly confounded.

Germline CDR1 and CDR2: MNHEY and SMNVEV (reference sequence). This CDR3 has 14 amino acids. V was trimmed by 3 bases and J by 6 bases, leaving 13 bases between them. Remarks on this clonotype: Its antigen is as yet unknown.

Using a J-beta primer mix together with a sample-barcoded 5' primer, a second PCR was run for about 6 to 11 cycles. TCRdb processed the 5' RACE reads anew with MiXCR; each CDR3 protein has one entry. The sample lists fewer than 700,000 distinct CDR3 sequences; more than 45% were seen once. The V gene is TRBV27, the J gene TRBJ2-3; no firm D call. This sequence was found in an elderly man in good health. Sequenced sample: blood. The CDR3 reads CASSFWPFRDTQYF. In DNA, the CDR3 is TGTGCCAGCAGTTTTTGGCCCTTTAGGGATACGCAGTATTTT.